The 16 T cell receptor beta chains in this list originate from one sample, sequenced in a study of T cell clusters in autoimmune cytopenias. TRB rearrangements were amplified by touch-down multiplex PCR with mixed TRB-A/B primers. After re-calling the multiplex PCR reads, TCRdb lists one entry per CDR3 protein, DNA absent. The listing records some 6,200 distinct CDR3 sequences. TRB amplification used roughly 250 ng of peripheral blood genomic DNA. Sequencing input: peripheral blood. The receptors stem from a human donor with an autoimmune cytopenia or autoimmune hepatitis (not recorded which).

The CDR3 sequence is CASSYPGSPLHF. The chain carries TRBV6-6 and TRBJ1-6. The CDR3 is made up of 12 amino acids. The germline CDR1 and CDR2 sequences are MNHNY and SVGAGI (reference sequence).

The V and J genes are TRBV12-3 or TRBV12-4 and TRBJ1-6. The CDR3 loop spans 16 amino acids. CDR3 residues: CASSLFTDPRSSPLHF.

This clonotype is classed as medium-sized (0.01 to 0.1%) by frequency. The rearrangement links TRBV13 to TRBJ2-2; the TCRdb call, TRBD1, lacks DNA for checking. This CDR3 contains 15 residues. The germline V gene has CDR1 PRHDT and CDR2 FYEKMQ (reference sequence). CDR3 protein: CASSDRGPNTGELFF.

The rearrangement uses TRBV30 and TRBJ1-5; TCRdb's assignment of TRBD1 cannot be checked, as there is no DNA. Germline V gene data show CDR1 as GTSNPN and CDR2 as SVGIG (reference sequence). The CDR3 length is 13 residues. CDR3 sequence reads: CAWSALKGQPQHF.

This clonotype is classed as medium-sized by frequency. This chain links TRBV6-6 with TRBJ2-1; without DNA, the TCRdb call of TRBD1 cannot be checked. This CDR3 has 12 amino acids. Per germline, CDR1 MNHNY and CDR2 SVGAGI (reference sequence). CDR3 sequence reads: CASGGTQTKVFF.

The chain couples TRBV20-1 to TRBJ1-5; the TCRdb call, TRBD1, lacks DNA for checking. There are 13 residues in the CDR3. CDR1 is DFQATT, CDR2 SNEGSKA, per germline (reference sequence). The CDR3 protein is CSARGQGAQPQHF.

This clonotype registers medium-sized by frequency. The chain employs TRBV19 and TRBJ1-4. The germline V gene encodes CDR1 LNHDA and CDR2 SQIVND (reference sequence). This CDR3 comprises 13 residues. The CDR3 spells CASSSGRREKLFF.

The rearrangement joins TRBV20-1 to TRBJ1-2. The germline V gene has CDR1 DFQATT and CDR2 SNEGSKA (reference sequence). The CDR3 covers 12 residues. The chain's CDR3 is CSARVLKVGYTF.

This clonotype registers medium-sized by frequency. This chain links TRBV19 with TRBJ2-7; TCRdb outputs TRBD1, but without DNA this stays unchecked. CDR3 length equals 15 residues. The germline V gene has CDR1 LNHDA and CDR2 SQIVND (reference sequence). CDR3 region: CASSTSGGPSYEQYF.

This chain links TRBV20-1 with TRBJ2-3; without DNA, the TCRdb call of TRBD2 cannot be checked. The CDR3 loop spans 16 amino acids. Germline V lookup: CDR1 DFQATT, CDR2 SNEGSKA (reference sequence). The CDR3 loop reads CSARPLAGAVTDTQYF.

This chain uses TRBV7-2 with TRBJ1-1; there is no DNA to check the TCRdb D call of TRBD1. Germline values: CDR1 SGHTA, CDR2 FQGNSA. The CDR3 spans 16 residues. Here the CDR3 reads CASSTLRGTGGTEAFF.

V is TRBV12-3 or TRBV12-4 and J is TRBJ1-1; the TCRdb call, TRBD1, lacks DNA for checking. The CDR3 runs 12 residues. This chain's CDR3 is CASTGSRTEAFF.

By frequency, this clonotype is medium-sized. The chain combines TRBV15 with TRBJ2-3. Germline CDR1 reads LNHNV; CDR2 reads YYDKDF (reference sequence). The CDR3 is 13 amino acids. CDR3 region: CATRQGRTDTQYF.

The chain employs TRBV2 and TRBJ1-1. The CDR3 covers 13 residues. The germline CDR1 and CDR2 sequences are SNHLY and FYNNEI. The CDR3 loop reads CASSIDRNTEAFF.

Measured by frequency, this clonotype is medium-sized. This chain's CDR3 is CASSRGLLGETQYF. This chain joins TRBV7-2 and TRBJ2-5; the TCRdb D gene call, TRBD2, has no DNA to confirm it. This CDR3 comprises 14 residues. Per the germline V gene, CDR1 is SGHTA and CDR2 is FQGNSA.

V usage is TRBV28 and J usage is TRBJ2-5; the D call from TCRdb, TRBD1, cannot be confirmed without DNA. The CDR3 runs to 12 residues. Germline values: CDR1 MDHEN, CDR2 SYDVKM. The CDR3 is CASSAGKETQYF. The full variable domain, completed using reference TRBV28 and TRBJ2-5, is DVKVTQSSRYLVKRTGEKVFLECVQDMDHENMFWYRQDPGLGLRLIYFSYDVKMKEKGDIPEGYSVSREKKERFSLILESASTNQTSMYLCASSAGKETQYFGPGTRLLVL.